A single sample is the source of the 21 T cell receptor beta chains below, sequenced in a study of cytomegalovirus exposure and HLA in healthy donors. Using immunoSEQ multiplex PCR, the repertoire was profiled, and TCRdb retains in-frame clones only, with some absent. The sample lists approximately 280,000 clones; approximately 86% were seen once. Sequencing was done on a sample of PBMCs. Source of these receptors: a woman between 18 and 29 years old in good health and CMV-seronegative.

This sequence joins TRBV7-6 and TRBJ2-7, with 13 bases that match TRBD2. Germline CDR1 SGHVS, CDR2 FNYEAQ. This CDR3 is 17 amino acids long. The V and J ends lost 5 bases and 1 base, in that order; junction bases with no gene match: 8. This chain's CDR3 is CASSILAGGLTSYEQYF. Written as DNA, the CDR3 is TGTGCCAGCAGCATACTAGCGGGGGGGCTAACATCCTACGAGCAGTACTTC.

The J gene is TRBJ1-1, the V gene TRBV7-9; 8 bases agree with TRBD1. Germline lookup yields CDR1 SEHNR and CDR2 FQNEAQ (reference sequence). The CDR3 sequence is 14 residues long. The trim removed 5 bases at V and 7 bases at J, leaving 9 bases unmatched. The CDR3 region has the DNA TGTGCCAGCAGCCCGTCAGGGGGCCGGAATGAAGCTTTCTTT. The encoded protein is CASSPSGGRNEAFF.

V is TRBV11-2 and J is TRBJ2-7; 8 nucleotides line up with TRBD1. V lost 1 base, J lost 0 bases, and 5 bases stayed unmatched. CDR1 is SGHAT, CDR2 FQNNGV, per germline. The CDR3 has 16 residues. The CDR3 DNA is TGTGCCAGCAGCTTAGGGGGGACAGGACCCTCCTACGAGCAGTACTTC. Its protein product is CASSLGGTGPSYEQYF.

This chain uses TRBV7-6 with TRBJ1-5; the D is unclear. The V end was cut by 2 bases, the J end by 4 bases, with 12 bases between. The CDR3 loop spans 15 amino acids. The germline V gene encodes CDR1 SGHVS and CDR2 FNYEAQ. CDR3 amino acids: CASSLMSGLNQPQHF. CDR3 bases: TGTGCCAGCAGCTTAATGTCGGGTCTTAATCAGCCCCAGCATTTT. Drawing the rest from reference TRBV7-6 and TRBJ1-5, the complete variable domain is GAGVSQSPRYKVTKRGQDVALRCDPISGHVSLYWYRQALGQGPEFLTYFNYEAQQDKSGLPNDRFSAERPEGSISTLTIQRTEQRDSAMYRCASSLMSGLNQPQHFGDGTRLSIL.

The chain joins TRBV6-5 to TRBJ1-2; maybe TRBD1 (5 bases). Germline V gene sequence: CDR1 MNHEY, CDR2 SVGAGI. This CDR3 is 15 amino acids long. Trimming removed 0 bases from V and 3 bases from J, with 11 bases in between. This CDR3 reads CASSYSIVGDYGYTF. The CDR3 DNA reads as TGTGCCAGCAGTTACTCGATAGTAGGGGACTATGGCTACACCTTC.

J is TRBJ2-7 and V is TRBV10-3; the match to TRBD2 covers 8 bases. The junction had 17 bases not matched to a gene; V was cut back by 2 bases and J by 11 bases. The CDR3 is made up of 16 amino acids. In germline, CDR1 is ENHRY, CDR2 SYGVKD. CDR3 coding DNA: TGTGCCATCAGTGAGCTGCTAGCGGGCCCCCGGGATGGGGAGTACTTC. Protein sequence: CAISELLAGPRDGEYF.

The J gene is TRBJ2-5, the V gene TRBV2, with 8 bases aligning to TRBD2. The junction had 1 base not matched to a gene; V was cut back by 2 bases and J by 2 bases. This CDR3 spans 14 amino acids. CDR1 is SNHLY and CDR2 is FYNNEI in the germline V gene. CDR3 nucleotide sequence: TGTGCCAGCAGTGAACCGGGGGGGCAAGAGACCCAGTACTTC. It is translated as CASSEPGGQETQYF.

The chain employs TRBV27 and TRBJ1-5; a weak D match, TRBD1 (5 bases). CDR3 size: 14 residues. The V and J ends lost 7 bases and 6 bases respectively, with 16 bases between them. Per germline, CDR1 MNHEY and CDR2 SMNVEV (reference sequence). The CDR3 DNA follows: TGTGCCAGCACCCTAAGAGTGGGGGGTCAGCCCCAGCATTTT. Protein sequence: CASTLRVGGQPQHF.

The rearrangement uses TRBV5-1 and TRBJ1-1; 9 nucleotides match TRBD1. The CDR3 covers 16 residues. V was pared by 4 bases and J by 0 bases, with 7 bases of the junction left unmatched. The V gene's germline CDR1 is SGHRS and CDR2 YFSETQ. DNA of the CDR3: TGCGCCAGCAGCCCCGGGACAGGGTTCGTGAACACTGAAGCTTTCTTT. Residues: CASSPGTGFVNTEAFF.

CDR3 bases: TGTGCCAGCAGCCCAGGGGACAGGGCGCGGCATGAGCCCCAGCATTTT. Protein: CASSPGDRARHEPQHF. The V gene is TRBV9, the J gene TRBJ1-5, with 9 positions matching TRBD1. CDR1 and CDR2 from the germline V gene are SGDLS and YYNGEE. The CDR3 spans 16 residues. The ends lost 4 bases at V and 8 bases at J; junction bases unmatched: 13.

The chain has TRBV7-2 and TRBJ2-1; 9 bases are a match to TRBD1. Trimming removed 5 bases from V and 10 bases from J; junction bases left unmatched: 9. The CDR3 covers 14 residues. CDR1 is SGHTA, CDR2 FQGNSA, per germline. CDR3 bases: TGTGCCAGCAGCACCCCACAGGGGGCTCGGGAGCAGTTCTTC. The encoded protein is CASSTPQGAREQFF.

The chain joins TRBV28 to TRBJ2-2; D is unclear. This CDR3 spans 14 amino acids. The germline V and J ends were trimmed by 1 base and 4 bases, with 7 bases remaining between them. The germline CDR1 and CDR2 sequences are MDHEN and SYDVKM. Here the CDR3 reads CASSLLTFTGELFF. The CDR3 bases are TGTGCCAGCAGTTTATTAACATTCACCGGGGAGCTGTTTTTT. The whole variable domain, filled in from reference TRBV28 and TRBJ2-2, reads DVKVTQSSRYLVKRTGEKVFLECVQDMDHENMFWYRQDPGLGLRLIYFSYDVKMKEKGDIPEGYSVSREKKERFSLILESASTNQTSMYLCASSLLTFTGELFFGEGSRLTVL.

The rearrangement uses TRBV6-5 and TRBJ2-1; 10 positions agree with TRBD1. Germline V CDR1 and CDR2: MNHEY, SVGAGI. Trimming cost V 5 bases and J 6 bases; bases outside gene matches: 7. The CDR3 is made up of 15 amino acids. The CDR3 protein is CASSRPGTGVNEQFF. CDR3 nucleotide sequence: TGTGCCAGCAGTCGTCCCGGGACAGGGGTCAATGAGCAGTTCTTC.

The chain couples TRBV7-2 to TRBJ1-6; D gene ambiguous. V was cut by 4 bases and J by 0 bases, with 13 bases left in between. The CDR3 has 17 residues. Germline-derived CDR1 and CDR2 are SGHTA and FQGNSA. Written as DNA, the CDR3 is TGTGCCAGCAGCTCCGGAAGCGAGAGCTCCTATAATTCACCCCTCCACTTT. Its protein is CASSSGSESSYNSPLHF.

The rearrangement links TRBV4-1 to TRBJ2-3, with unresolved D. The CDR3 spans 14 residues. Germline CDR1 and CDR2: MGHRA and YSYEKL. Trimming pared 0 bases from V and 2 bases from J, leaving 6 bases between. CDR3 coding DNA: TGCGCCAGCAGCCAAGAAAGCCCCACAGATACGCAGTATTTT. Protein: CASSQESPTDTQYF.

The CDR3 sequence: CASSRGTGRAYEQYF. The CDR3 DNA sequence: TGTGCCAGTAGTCGGGGGACAGGGAGAGCCTACGAGCAGTACTTC. The rearrangement uses TRBV19 and TRBJ2-7, with 9 nucleotides matching TRBD1. This CDR3 is 15 amino acids long. The germline V gene encodes CDR1 LNHDA and CDR2 SQIVND (reference sequence). Losses at the gene ends were 5 bases for V and 2 bases for J; bases not matched to a gene: 7.

V usage is TRBV7-6 and J usage is TRBJ2-1; 7 bases align to TRBD2. The CDR3 totals 18 residues. With 2 bases clipped from V and 4 bases from J, the junction kept 14 bases outside the gene matches. The germline CDR1 and CDR2 sequences are SGHVS and FNYEAQ. This CDR3 reads CASSLNPPASGHYNEQFF. CDR3 in DNA: TGTGCCAGCAGCTTAAACCCTCCCGCTAGCGGTCATTACAATGAGCAGTTCTTC.

This clone was detected a few times. The J gene is TRBJ2-1, the V gene TRBV9; 7 bases match TRBD2. CDR3 length: 14 residues. CDR1 is SGDLS and CDR2 is YYNGEE in the germline V gene. Trimming took 1 base from V and 7 from J; bases not matched to a gene: 5. CDR3 loop: CASSVNLADNEQFF. CDR3 coding DNA: TGTGCCAGCAGCGTAAACCTAGCGGATAATGAGCAGTTCTTC.

DNA of the CDR3: TGTGCCTGGAGCGGACACATTTATGGCTACACCTTC. Protein product: CAWSGHIYGYTF. This chain links TRBV30 with TRBJ1-2, with a weak D call TRBD1 (5 bases). The CDR3 length is 12 residues. Trimming removed 3 bases from V and 5 bases from J, with 10 bases in between. The V gene's germline CDR1 is GTSNPN and CDR2 SVGIG (reference sequence).

V and J are TRBV29-1 and TRBJ2-7, with D possibly matching TRBD2 (5 bases). Per germline, CDR1 SQVTM and CDR2 ANQGSEA. V gave up 5 bases and J gave up 0 bases, with 11 bases separating them. CDR3 length: 13 residues. CDR3 coding DNA: TGCAGCGTTAACGGAGGCTCCTCCTACGAGCAGTACTTC. Its protein is CSVNGGSSYEQYF.

The chain links TRBV7-2 to TRBJ1-1, with 9 nucleotides matching TRBD1. The junction had 3 bases not matched to a gene; V was cut back by 5 bases and J by 2 bases. CDR3 length: 14 amino acids. Germline CDR1 reads SGHTA; CDR2 reads FQGNSA. The CDR3 spells CASSRDRANTEAFF. CDR3 sequence (DNA): TGTGCCAGCAGCCGGGACAGGGCCAACACTGAAGCTTTCTTT.